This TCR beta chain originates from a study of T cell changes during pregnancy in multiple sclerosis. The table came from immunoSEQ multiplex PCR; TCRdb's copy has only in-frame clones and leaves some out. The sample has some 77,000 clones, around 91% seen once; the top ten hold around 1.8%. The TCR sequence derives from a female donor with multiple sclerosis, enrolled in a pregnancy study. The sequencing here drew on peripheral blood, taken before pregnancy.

The CDR3 DNA is TGTGCCAGCAGCTTAATAGGGAGAGACAATGAGCAGTTCTTC. Encoded protein: CASSLIGRDNEQFF. The chain employs TRBV7-3 and TRBJ2-1, with D maybe TRBD2 (5 bases). The CDR3 sequence is 14 residues long. V shed 1 base and J shed 5 bases, with 9 bases lying between them. Germline lookup yields CDR1 SGHTA and CDR2 FQGTGA.